The next 10 T cell receptor beta chains were all read from a single sample in a study of human T cells and chemical hapten exposure. Time point indicated: pre-sensitization, week 0. As to treatment: therapeutic diphenylcyclopropenone sensitization with weekly scalp DPC. TCRdb redid the calling of the RACE reads with MiXCR, one entry per CDR3 protein. The top ten hold 2.5% to 3% of the sample, which has more than 300,000 distinct CDR3 sequences, approximately 5% seen once. The specimen was whole blood, collected in connection with sensitization to the hapten diphenylcyclopropenone (DPC). These receptors came from a woman aged 50 to 60 with alopecia areata. Some clones in this sample may be carry-over from other donors' samples.

This clonotype was seen repeatedly, ten times or more. The V gene is TRBV6-1, the J gene TRBJ2-7; D is ambiguous. In germline, CDR1 is MNHNS, CDR2 SASEGT. The CDR3 covers 12 residues. The V gene lost 7 bases and the J gene lost 7 bases, with 14 bases spanning the gap. The CDR3, as DNA: TGTGCCAGCACCCCGTCGGTAGGGGAGCAGTACTTC. Amino acid sequence: CASTPSVGEQYF.

At least ten counts were recorded for this clonotype. CDR3: CASSYSGLAGGPQETQYF. The CDR3 nucleotides are TGTGCCAGCAGTTACTCAGGACTAGCGGGAGGACCACAAGAGACCCAGTACTTC. The V call is TRBV6-2 or TRBV6-3, the J call TRBJ2-5, with 14 bases lining up with TRBD2. Trimming removed 0 bases from V and 2 bases from J; junction bases left unmatched: 5. The CDR3 length is 18 residues. Germline V CDR1 and CDR2: MNHEY, SVGEGT.

This rearrangement joins TRBV5-1 to TRBJ1-6, with D possibly being TRBD1 (6 bases). The CDR3 has 19 amino acids. The V end lost 0 bases, the J end lost 0 bases, and 16 bases lay between the germline ends. CDR1 is SGHRS and CDR2 is YFSETQ in the germline V gene. Here the CDR3 DNA reads TGCGCCAGCAGCTTGGAACAAGTTAGGGACAACTCCTATAATTCACCCCTCCACTTT. It translates to CASSLEQVRDNSYNSPLHF.

A few counts support this clonotype. The rearrangement links TRBV29-1 to TRBJ2-3, with D maybe TRBD2 (7 bases). Germline V lookup: CDR1 SQVTM, CDR2 ANQGSEA. Trimming removed 8 bases from V and 7 bases from J, with 19 bases in between. CDR3 length: 13 residues. DNA for the CDR3: TGCAGCACAATAGCGGGCGGGACATATACGCAGTATTTT. It encodes CSTIAGGTYTQYF.

This clonotype came up many times. The chain employs TRBV12-3 or TRBV12-4 and TRBJ2-5; no clear D. Trimming left V 6 bases short and J 2 bases short, with 10 bases between. The CDR3 loop spans 13 amino acids. CDR3 in amino acids: CASSLVPQETQYF. CDR3 nucleotide sequence: TGTGCCAGCAGCTTGGTTCCGCAAGAGACCCAGTACTTC.

This clonotype has only a few counts. The J gene is TRBJ2-2, the V gene TRBV6-2 or TRBV6-3, with a possible D match to TRBD1 (5 bases). The CDR3 contains 14 residues. The V end lost 6 bases, the J end lost 4 bases, and 12 bases lay between the germline ends. Germline CDR1 MNHEY, CDR2 SVGEGT. The CDR3 sequence is CASSRLDTTGELFF. The CDR3 bases are TGTGCCAGCAGCAGACTGGACACCACCGGGGAGCTGTTTTTT.

About this clonotype: Given a much more abundant clone one base away, this may be a read error. This chain uses TRBV28 with TRBJ2-7, with a tentative D call TRBD2 (5 bases). Germline lookup yields CDR1 MDHEN and CDR2 SYDVKM. The CDR3 contains 11 residues. CDR3 nucleotide sequence: TGTGCCAGCAGTTCTTATGGGGAGCGGTACTTC. Protein sequence: CASSSYGERYF.

There are many counts of this clonotype. This rearrangement joins TRBV20-1 to TRBJ2-3; no firm D call. Germline loops: CDR1 DFQATT, CDR2 SNEGSKA (reference sequence). The ends were cut back, 2 bases at V and 2 bases at J, with 8 bases in the middle. The length of the CDR3 is 13 residues. CDR3 loop: CSARPTYTDTQYF. In DNA form, the CDR3 reads TGCAGTGCTAGACCTACATACACAGATACGCAGTATTTT.

In regard to this clonotype: A much larger clonotype is one base distant, so this may be a read error. In nucleotides, the CDR3 is TGTGCCAGCAGTTCATCTGGCGGGATAGCCTACGAGCAGTACTTC. As protein: CASSSSGGIAYEQYF. The chain has TRBV12-3 or TRBV12-4 and TRBJ2-7, with D perhaps matching TRBD2 (6 bases). With 4 bases removed from V and 2 bases from J, the gap between germline ends came to 15 bases. The CDR3 runs to 15 residues.

Worth noting for this clonotype: Given a much more abundant clone one base away, this may be a read error. V is TRBV5-4 and J is TRBJ2-1; D remains ambiguous. The V and J ends lost 6 bases and 2 bases respectively, with 18 bases between them. This CDR3 is 16 amino acids long. Per germline, CDR1 SGHNT and CDR2 YYREEE (reference sequence). The CDR3 here is CASTPRQDGTYNEQFF. The CDR3 DNA sequence: TGTGCCAGCACCCCCCGGCAGGATGGGACCTACAATGAGCAGTTCTTC. The whole variable domain, filled in from reference TRBV5-4 and TRBJ2-1, reads ETGVTQSPTHLIKTRGQQVTLRCSSQSGHNTVSWYQQALGQGPQFIFQYYREEENGRGNFPPRFSGLQFPNYSSELNVNALELDDSALYLCASTPRQDGTYNEQFFGPGTRLTVL.